The rows below give T cell receptor beta chains drawn from one sample of a study of OX40 agonist ivuxolimab in advanced cancers. Clones were sequenced by immunoSEQ multiplex PCR, and TCRdb holds only the in-frame ones, with some missing. The data show 65,000 to 85,000 clones, with around nine tenths seen just once and 6% to 8.5% held by the top ten. The sequences come from CD4+ or CD8+ T cells sorted from blood, collected in a trial of the OX40 agonist ivuxolimab. The source of these receptors is an adult with an advanced solid tumor such as melanoma, head and neck, liver or kidney cancer. CDR3s include the opening cysteine and the closing phenylalanine or tryptophan. A D gene is named only where the DNA matches it firmly. The size field is filled for only some rows; it gives once, few, many or a size class.

cdr3_aa: CASSPNRDRYGYTF
d_call: -
v_call: TRBV11-2
clone_size: -

cdr3_aa: CASSVADTQYF
d_call: -
v_call: TRBV9
clone_size: once

cdr3_aa: CASSYRGYNEQFF
d_call: -
v_call: TRBV6-5
clone_size: -

cdr3_aa: CASSQDWSNEQFF
d_call: -
v_call: TRBV4-3
clone_size: -

cdr3_aa: CASSFQGIYLATEAFF
d_call: -
v_call: TRBV27
clone_size: -

cdr3_aa: CSVPTGAANTEAFF
d_call: TRBD1
v_call: TRBV29-1
clone_size: -

cdr3_aa: CASASGREGGYEQYF
d_call: TRBD2
v_call: TRBV7-9
clone_size: -

cdr3_aa: CASSLVAQGAHEQYF
d_call: TRBD1
v_call: TRBV7-9
clone_size: once

cdr3_aa: CASSLYPRTSGGYYEQYF
d_call: TRBD2
v_call: TRBV7-6
clone_size: once

cdr3_aa: CASSIPGASYGYTF
d_call: -
v_call: TRBV9
clone_size: -

cdr3_aa: CASSPRGYNEQYF
d_call: -
v_call: TRBV11-3
clone_size: once

cdr3_aa: CASSYSRQGLGGYTF
d_call: TRBD1
v_call: TRBV6-5
clone_size: -

cdr3_aa: CASRYTGGWDEQFF
d_call: TRBD1
v_call: TRBV13
clone_size: -

cdr3_aa: CASSFSVFEQFF
d_call: -
v_call: TRBV11-2
clone_size: -

cdr3_aa: CASSPGGTSYNEQFF
d_call: TRBD2
v_call: TRBV4-3
clone_size: -

cdr3_aa: CASSQDWRGQSYNEQFF
d_call: -
v_call: TRBV4-3
clone_size: -

cdr3_aa: CASSQMRGLRETQYF
d_call: -
v_call: TRBV5-1
clone_size: -

cdr3_aa: CASSSPGQGNEKLFF
d_call: TRBD1
v_call: TRBV7-8
clone_size: -

cdr3_aa: CASSLTRGHKQLNEQFF
d_call: TRBD1
v_call: TRBV7-3
clone_size: -

cdr3_aa: CASRPWSQETQYF
d_call: -
v_call: TRBV6-5
clone_size: -

cdr3_aa: CAISDGTGRQPQHF
d_call: TRBD1
v_call: TRBV10-3
clone_size: -

cdr3_aa: CASSVRSGIPYNEQFF
d_call: -
v_call: TRBV6-4
clone_size: -

cdr3_aa: CASSQVPDTQYF
d_call: -
v_call: TRBV4-1
clone_size: -

cdr3_aa: CASSLLGFGGAFNEQFF
d_call: TRBD2
v_call: TRBV27
clone_size: -

cdr3_aa: CASSLEGSGVGNQPQHF
d_call: -
v_call: TRBV7-2
clone_size: -

cdr3_aa: CASSLDRTGNNYGYTF
d_call: TRBD1
v_call: TRBV7-8
clone_size: -

cdr3_aa: CASRIRGSTGELFF
d_call: -
v_call: TRBV4-2
clone_size: -

cdr3_aa: CASSTISDRGDGYTF
d_call: TRBD1
v_call: TRBV19
clone_size: -

cdr3_aa: CASSLGGAIYEQYF
d_call: -
v_call: TRBV5-8
clone_size: -

cdr3_aa: CASSLSPLTGELFF
d_call: -
v_call: TRBV7-9
clone_size: -

cdr3_aa: CASSESWYRGDTQYF
d_call: -
v_call: TRBV2
clone_size: once